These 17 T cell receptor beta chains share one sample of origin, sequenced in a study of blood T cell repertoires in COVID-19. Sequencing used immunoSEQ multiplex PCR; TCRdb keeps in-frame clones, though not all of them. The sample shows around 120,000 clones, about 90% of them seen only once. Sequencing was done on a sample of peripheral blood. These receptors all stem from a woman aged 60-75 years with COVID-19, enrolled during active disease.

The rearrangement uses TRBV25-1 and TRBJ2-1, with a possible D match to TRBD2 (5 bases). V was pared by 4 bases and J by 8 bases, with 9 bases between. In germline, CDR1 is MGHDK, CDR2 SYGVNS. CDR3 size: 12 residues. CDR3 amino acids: CASSGWGDEQFF. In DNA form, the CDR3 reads TGTGCCAGCAGTGGGTGGGGAGATGAGCAGTTCTTC.

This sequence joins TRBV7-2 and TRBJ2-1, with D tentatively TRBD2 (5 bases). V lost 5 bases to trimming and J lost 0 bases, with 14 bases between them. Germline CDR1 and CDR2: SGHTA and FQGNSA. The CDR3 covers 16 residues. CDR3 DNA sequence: TGTGCCAGCAGCCCGTCACGGGGAAGCTCCTACAATGAGCAGTTCTTC. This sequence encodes CASSPSRGSSYNEQFF. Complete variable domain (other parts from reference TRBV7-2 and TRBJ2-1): GAGVSQSPSNKVTEKGKDVELRCDPISGHTALYWYRQSLGQGLEFLIYFQGNSAPDKSGLPSDRFSAERTGGSVSTLTIQRTQQEDSAVYLCASSPSRGSSYNEQFFGPGTRLTVL.

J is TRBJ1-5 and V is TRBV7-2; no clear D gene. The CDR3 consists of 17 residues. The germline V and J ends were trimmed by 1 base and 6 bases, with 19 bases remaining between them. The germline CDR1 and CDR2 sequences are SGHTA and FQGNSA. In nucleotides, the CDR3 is TGTGCCAGCAGCTTAGGGAGGGTTCGTCCCCCTCCTCAGCCCCAGCATTTT. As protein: CASSLGRVRPPPQPQHF.

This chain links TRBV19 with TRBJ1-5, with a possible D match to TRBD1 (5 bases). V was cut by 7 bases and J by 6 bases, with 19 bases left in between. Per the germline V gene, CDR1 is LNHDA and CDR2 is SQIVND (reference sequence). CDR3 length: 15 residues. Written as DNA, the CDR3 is TGTGCCAGTACTAATGGCAGGGCCGCAGGTCAGCCCCAGCATTTT. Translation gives CASTNGRAAGQPQHF.

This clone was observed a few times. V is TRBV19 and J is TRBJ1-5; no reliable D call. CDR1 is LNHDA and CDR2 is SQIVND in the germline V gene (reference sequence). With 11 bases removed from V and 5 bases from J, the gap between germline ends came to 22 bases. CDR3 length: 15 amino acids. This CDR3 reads CACSLQSRSDQPQHF. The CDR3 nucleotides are TGTGCCTGCAGCCTACAGTCCCGGTCTGATCAGCCCCAGCATTTT.

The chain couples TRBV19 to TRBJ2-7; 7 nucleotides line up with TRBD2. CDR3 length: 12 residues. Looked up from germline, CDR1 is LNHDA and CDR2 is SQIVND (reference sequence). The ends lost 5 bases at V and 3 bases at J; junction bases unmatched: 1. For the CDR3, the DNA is TGTGCCAGTAGTTCGGGGGGCTACGAGCAGTACTTC. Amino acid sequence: CASSSGGYEQYF. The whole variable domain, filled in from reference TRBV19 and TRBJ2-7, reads DGGITQSPKYLFRKEGQNVTLSCEQNLNHDAMYWYRQDPGQGLRLIYYSQIVNDFQKGDIAEGYSVSREKKESFPLTVTSAQKNPTAFYLCASSSGGYEQYFGPGTRLTVT.

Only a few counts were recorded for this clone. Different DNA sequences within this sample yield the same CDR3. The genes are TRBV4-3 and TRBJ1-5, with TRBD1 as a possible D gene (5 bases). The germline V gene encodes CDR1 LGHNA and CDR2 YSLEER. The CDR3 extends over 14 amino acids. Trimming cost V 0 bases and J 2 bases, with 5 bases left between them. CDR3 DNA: TGCGCCAGCAGCCAAGACAGGGGCAATCAGCCCCAGCATTTT. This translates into CASSQDRGNQPQHF.

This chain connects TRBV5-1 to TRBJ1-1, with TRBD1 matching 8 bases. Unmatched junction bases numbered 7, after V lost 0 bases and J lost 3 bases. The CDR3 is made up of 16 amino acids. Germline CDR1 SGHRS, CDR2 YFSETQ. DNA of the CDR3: TGCGCCAGCAGCTTGGTTCGGGGGACAGGAGACACTGAAGCTTTCTTT. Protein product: CASSLVRGTGDTEAFF.

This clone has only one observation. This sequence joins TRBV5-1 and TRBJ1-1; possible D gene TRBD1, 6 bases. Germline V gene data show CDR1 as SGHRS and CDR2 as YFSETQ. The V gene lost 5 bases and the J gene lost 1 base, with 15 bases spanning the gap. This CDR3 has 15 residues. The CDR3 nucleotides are TGCGCCAGCAGACCAAGACAGGAGCCGAACACTGAAGCTTTCTTT. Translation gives CASRPRQEPNTEAFF.

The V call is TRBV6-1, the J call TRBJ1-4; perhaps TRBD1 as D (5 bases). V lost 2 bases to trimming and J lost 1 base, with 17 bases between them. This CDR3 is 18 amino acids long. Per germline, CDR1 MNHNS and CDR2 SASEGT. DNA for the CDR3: TGTGCCAGCAGTGAAAGGTTAAGGGGTTGGGGAACTAATGAAAAACTGTTTTTT. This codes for CASSERLRGWGTNEKLFF.

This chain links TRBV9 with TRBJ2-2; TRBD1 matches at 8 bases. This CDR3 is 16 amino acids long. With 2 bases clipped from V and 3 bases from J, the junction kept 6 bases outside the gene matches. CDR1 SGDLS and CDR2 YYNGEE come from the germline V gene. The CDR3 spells CASSVGQGLYTGELFF. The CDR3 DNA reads TGTGCCAGCAGCGTTGGACAGGGATTGTACACCGGGGAGCTGTTTTTT.

For the CDR3, the DNA is TGTGCCAGCAGTGAATTGGCACAAGCAACTAATGAAAAACTGTTTTTT. This codes for CASSELAQATNEKLFF. The rearrangement links TRBV25-1 to TRBJ1-4; D remains ambiguous. Germline values: CDR1 MGHDK, CDR2 SYGVNS. The length of the CDR3 is 16 residues. The V and J ends lost 1 base and 0 bases respectively, with 9 bases between them. Complete variable domain (other parts from reference TRBV25-1 and TRBJ1-4): EADIYQTPRYLVIGTGKKITLECSQTMGHDKMYWYQQDPGMELHLIHYSYGVNSTEKGDLSSESTVSRIRTEHFPLTLESARPSHTSQYLCASSELAQATNEKLFFGSGTQLSVL.

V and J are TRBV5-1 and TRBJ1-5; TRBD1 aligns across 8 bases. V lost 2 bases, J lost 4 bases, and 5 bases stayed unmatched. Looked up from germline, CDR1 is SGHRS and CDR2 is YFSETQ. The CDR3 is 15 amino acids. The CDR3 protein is CASSLQGDLNQPQHF. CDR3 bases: TGCGCCAGCAGCTTACAGGGGGACCTTAATCAGCCCCAGCATTTT.

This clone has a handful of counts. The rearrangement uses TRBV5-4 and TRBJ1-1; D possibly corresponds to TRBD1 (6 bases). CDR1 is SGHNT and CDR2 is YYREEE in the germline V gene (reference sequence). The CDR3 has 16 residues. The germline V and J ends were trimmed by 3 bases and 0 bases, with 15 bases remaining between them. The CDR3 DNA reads TGTGCCAGCAGCTCGGACAGCTCGTTCATGAACACTGAAGCTTTCTTT. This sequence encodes CASSSDSSFMNTEAFF.

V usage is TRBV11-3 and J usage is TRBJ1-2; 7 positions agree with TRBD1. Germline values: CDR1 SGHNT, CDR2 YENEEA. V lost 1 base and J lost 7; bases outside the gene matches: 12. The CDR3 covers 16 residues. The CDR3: CASSLGGREGAGGYTF. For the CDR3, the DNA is TGTGCCAGCAGCTTAGGAGGGAGAGAGGGGGCCGGTGGCTACACCTTC.

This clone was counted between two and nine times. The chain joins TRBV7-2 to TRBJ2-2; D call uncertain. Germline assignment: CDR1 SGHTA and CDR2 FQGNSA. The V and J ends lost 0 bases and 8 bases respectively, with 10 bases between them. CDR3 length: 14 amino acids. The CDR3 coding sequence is TGTGCCAGCAGCTTAGCGCCGGGTGCAGGGGAGCTGTTTTTT. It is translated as CASSLAPGAGELFF.

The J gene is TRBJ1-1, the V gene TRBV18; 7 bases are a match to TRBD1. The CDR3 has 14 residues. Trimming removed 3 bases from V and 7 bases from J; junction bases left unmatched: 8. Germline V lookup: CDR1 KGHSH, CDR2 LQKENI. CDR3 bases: TGTGCCAGCTCACCCGGACAGGCCCCCGGTGAAGCTTTCTTT. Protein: CASSPGQAPGEAFF.